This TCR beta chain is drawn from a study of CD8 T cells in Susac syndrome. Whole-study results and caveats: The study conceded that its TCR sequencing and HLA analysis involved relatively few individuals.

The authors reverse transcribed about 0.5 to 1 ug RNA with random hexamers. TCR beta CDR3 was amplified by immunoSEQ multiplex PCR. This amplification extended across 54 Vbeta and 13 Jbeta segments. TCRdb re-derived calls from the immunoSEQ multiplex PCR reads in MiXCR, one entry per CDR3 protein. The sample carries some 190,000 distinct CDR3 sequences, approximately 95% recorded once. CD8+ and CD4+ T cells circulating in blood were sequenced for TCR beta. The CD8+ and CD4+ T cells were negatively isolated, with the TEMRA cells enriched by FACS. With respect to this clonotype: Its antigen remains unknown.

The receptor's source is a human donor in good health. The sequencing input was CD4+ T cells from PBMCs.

The CDR3 sequence is CASSLEGGARTGELFF. The CDR3 DNA follows: TGCGCCAGCAGCCTGGAAGGGGGGGCACGAACCGGGGAGCTGTTTTTT. The genes are TRBV5-1 and TRBJ2-2, with D perhaps TRBD2 (7 bases). The V end was cut by 4 bases, the J end by 5 bases, with 18 bases between. CDR3 length equals 16 residues. CDR1 SGHRS and CDR2 YFSETQ come from the germline V gene. Together with reference TRBV5-1 and TRBJ2-2, the CDR3 gives the full variable domain: KAGVTQTPRYLIKTRGQQVTLSCSPISGHRSVSWYQQTPGQGLQFLFEYFSETQRNKGNFPGRFSGRQFSNSRSEMNVSTLELGDSALYLCASSLEGGARTGELFFGEGSRLTVL.